The 32 T cell receptor beta chains given below trace back to one sample, sequenced in a study of blood T cells in healthy people across ages. Primers used in a second PCR of roughly 6 to 11 cycles were a sample-barcoded 5' primer and a J-beta primer mix. TCRdb called the 5' RACE reads again in MiXCR, with one record for every CDR3 protein. The sample lists about 1,400,000 distinct CDR3 sequences; 45% to 70% were seen once. The sample comprised blood. Receptors originate from a man aged 18 to 30 in good health.

V gene TRBV6-5 combines with J gene TRBJ1-1; TRBD1 is a possible D gene (5 bases). The CDR3 is 13 residues long. Germline V gene lookup returns CDR1 MNHEY and CDR2 SVGAGI. The V end was cut by 2 bases, the J end by 6 bases, with 10 bases between. CDR3 nucleotide sequence: TGTGCCAGCAGTTACAGGCAGGGACCTGAAGCTTTCTTT. It translates to CASSYRQGPEAFF.

This chain joins TRBV5-6 and TRBJ1-2; a weak D match, TRBD1 (6 bases). CDR3 length: 13 residues. V was trimmed by 6 bases and J by 7 bases, leaving 16 bases between them. Germline V gives CDR1 SGHDT, CDR2 YYEEEE. Here the CDR3 DNA reads TGTGCCAGCACCACGAGGGGGGCTGGTGGCTACACCTTC. Translating gives CASTTRGAGGYTF.

This clonotype has a handful of counts. This chain joins TRBV5-1 and TRBJ2-5; D is undetermined. The V gene lost 0 bases and the J gene lost 1 base, with 7 bases spanning the gap. The CDR3 is 14 residues long. Germline V CDR1 and CDR2: SGHRS, YFSETQ. This chain's CDR3 is CASSLDNSQETQYF. CDR3 bases: TGCGCCAGCAGCTTGGACAATTCCCAAGAGACCCAGTACTTC. The whole variable domain, remainder taken from reference TRBV5-1 and TRBJ2-5, is KAGVTQTPRYLIKTRGQQVTLSCSPISGHRSVSWYQQTPGQGLQFLFEYFSETQRNKGNFPGRFSGRQFSNSRSEMNVSTLELGDSALYLCASSLDNSQETQYFGPGTRLLVL.

The rearrangement joins TRBV6-6 to TRBJ1-2; maybe TRBD1 (5 bases). Germline loops: CDR1 MNHNY, CDR2 SVGAGI (reference sequence). CDR3 length: 13 amino acids. Trimming took 0 bases from V and 7 from J, leaving 9 bases between them. CDR3 sequence (DNA): TGTGCCAGCAGTTACTCGGGGGGAGTTGGCTACACCTTC. This sequence encodes CASSYSGGVGYTF.

This clonotype was seen more than once but under ten times. The chain carries TRBV4-2 and TRBJ2-7, with a tentative D call TRBD1 (6 bases). Germline CDR1 and CDR2: LGHNA and YNFKEQ. The CDR3 extends over 14 amino acids. V was pared by 1 base and J by 3 bases, with 10 bases between. For the CDR3, the DNA is TGTGCCAGCAGCCAAGCCCAGGGGCGCTACGAGCAGTACTTC. Protein sequence: CASSQAQGRYEQYF.

This clonotype has a handful of counts. This chain connects TRBV7-9 to TRBJ1-6, with TRBD1 identical over 8 bases. The V gene's germline CDR1 is SEHNR and CDR2 FQNEAQ (reference sequence). Losses at the gene ends were 5 bases for V and 7 bases for J; bases not matched to a gene: 4. This CDR3 has 14 amino acids. CDR3 amino acids: CASSEGQENSPLHF. The CDR3 DNA is TGTGCCAGCAGCGAGGGACAGGAGAATTCACCCCTCCACTTT.

This clonotype has more than one count but fewer than ten. This chain joins TRBV4-3 and TRBJ1-5; possible D gene TRBD1, 6 bases. The ends were cut back, 0 bases at V and 7 bases at J, with 16 bases in the middle. The germline V gene encodes CDR1 LGHNA and CDR2 YSLEER. CDR3 size: 16 residues. Here the CDR3 reads CASSQELRGAGQPQHF. The DNA for the CDR3 is TGCGCCAGCAGCCAAGAGCTACGGGGGGCTGGGCAGCCCCAGCATTTT.

V and J are TRBV4-3 and TRBJ2-7; TRBD1 is a possible D gene (5 bases). There are 14 residues in the CDR3. Deletions cut 2 bases from V and 6 bases from J, with 14 bases between. Germline V lookup: CDR1 LGHNA, CDR2 YSLEER. CDR3 coding DNA: TGCGCCAGCAGCCAAATACAAAGTCAGGGCGAGCAGTACTTC. Translating gives CASSQIQSQGEQYF.

The chain's CDR3 is CASSTSATEAFF. The CDR3 DNA sequence: TGTGCCAGCAGCACCTCGGCTACTGAAGCTTTCTTT. This chain uses TRBV5-6 with TRBJ1-1; D gene uncertain. The CDR3 extends over 12 amino acids. V dropped 4 bases and J dropped 5 bases, with 9 bases sitting between them. CDR1 and CDR2 from the germline V gene are SGHDT and YYEEEE. The full variable domain, with the rest looked up from reference TRBV5-6 and TRBJ1-1, is DAGVTQSPTHLIKTRGQQVTLRCSPKSGHDTVSWYQQALGQGPQFIFQYYEEEERQRGNFPDRFSGHQFPNYSSELNVNALLLGDSALYLCASSTSATEAFFGQGTRLTVV.

This chain links TRBV4-1 with TRBJ2-6, with D possibly TRBD1 on 6 matching bases. From germline, CDR1 is MGHRA and CDR2 YSYEKL. V lost 2 bases and J 0 bases, leaving 14 bases between the germline ends. This CDR3 has 18 residues. The CDR3 DNA follows: TGCGCCAGCAGCCAACAGGGGCCATCCCTCTCTGGGGCCAACGTCCTGACTTTC. Residues: CASSQQGPSLSGANVLTF.

The chain is built from TRBV7-9 and TRBJ2-5, with D maybe TRBD2 (6 bases). V was shortened by 7 bases and J by 11 bases, with 26 bases between the two germline ends. Germline loops: CDR1 SEHNR, CDR2 FQNEAQ (reference sequence). This CDR3 spans 15 amino acids. As DNA, the CDR3 is TGTGCCAGCAACCCCCTTGCGGGGAGCTACAATGAGCAGTACTTC. It is translated as CASNPLAGSYNEQYF.

The chain combines TRBV5-5 with TRBJ1-1, with D possibly matching TRBD1 (5 bases). Trimming pared 1 base from V and 0 bases from J, leaving 16 bases between. The germline V gene has CDR1 SGHKS and CDR2 YYEKEE (reference sequence). The CDR3 extends over 17 amino acids. CDR3: CASSLPGTAQVNTEAFF. CDR3 DNA: TGTGCCAGCAGCTTGCCTGGGACGGCTCAGGTGAACACTGAAGCTTTCTTT.

The chain has TRBV4-2 and TRBJ2-3; a weak D match, TRBD2 (7 bases). Germline V gene lookup returns CDR1 LGHNA and CDR2 YNFKEQ. The CDR3 length is 16 residues. With 0 bases removed from V and 2 bases from J, the gap between germline ends came to 12 bases. The CDR3 bases are TGTGCCAGCAGCCAAGATCGGGGGGCCAACACAGATACGCAGTATTTT. This sequence encodes CASSQDRGANTDTQYF.

The chain recombines TRBV29-1 with TRBJ2-7; tentatively, D is TRBD1 (5 bases). CDR3 length: 14 amino acids. CDR1 and CDR2 from the germline V gene are SQVTM and ANQGSEA. The V gene lost 2 bases and the J gene lost 2 bases, with 13 bases spanning the gap. The CDR3 sequence is CSVESRVPPYEQYF. In DNA, the CDR3 is TGCAGCGTTGAATCCAGGGTACCTCCCTACGAGCAGTACTTC.

V and J are TRBV2 and TRBJ2-7; maybe TRBD2 (6 bases). Germline assignment: CDR1 SNHLY and CDR2 FYNNEI. This CDR3 has 15 residues. Trimming pared 1 base from V and 1 base from J, leaving 11 bases between. The CDR3 coding sequence is TGTGCCAGCAGTGAAGGGGCAGGGACTTCCTACGAGCAGTACTTC. This gives the protein CASSEGAGTSYEQYF.

This clonotype was counted between two and nine times. The chain carries TRBV29-1 and TRBJ2-1; D is perhaps TRBD2 (5 bases). The CDR3 loop spans 13 amino acids. Germline CDR1 is SQVTM and CDR2 is ANQGSEA. Trimming cost V 2 bases and J 8 bases, with 13 bases left between them. The CDR3 is CSVEPGIKDEQFF. As DNA, the CDR3 is TGCAGCGTTGAACCCGGGATCAAAGATGAGCAGTTCTTC.

The genes are TRBV4-2 and TRBJ2-4; TRBD2 matches 8 bases. The V gene's germline CDR1 is LGHNA and CDR2 YNFKEQ. The CDR3 runs 17 residues. The junction had 12 bases not matched to a gene; V was cut back by 3 bases and J by 5 bases. CDR3 DNA sequence: TGTGCCAGCAGCCACACCGGGACTAGAGAATCCCAAAACATTCAGTACTTC. Translating gives CASSHTGTRESQNIQYF.

The rearrangement links TRBV13 to TRBJ2-7; tentatively, D is TRBD1 or TRBD2 (5 bases each). Germline CDR1 is PRHDT and CDR2 is FYEKMQ (reference sequence). This CDR3 spans 13 amino acids. Trimming stripped 0 bases from V and 5 bases from J, with 8 bases between. CDR3 sequence reads: CASSLGRDHEQYF. CDR3 nucleotide sequence: TGTGCCAGCAGCTTAGGCAGGGACCACGAGCAGTACTTC.

There are a few counts of this clonotype. J is TRBJ2-5 and V is TRBV29-1; possibly TRBD1 or TRBD2 for D (5 bases each). V was trimmed by 8 bases and J by 1 base, leaving 17 bases between them. The germline gives CDR1 SQVTM, CDR2 ANQGSEA. This CDR3 comprises 14 residues. DNA of the CDR3: TGCAGCTCCCGGGGACCTAACTTCCAAGAGACCCAGTACTTC. Its translation is CSSRGPNFQETQYF.

V is TRBV12-3 or TRBV12-4 and J is TRBJ1-1; D remains ambiguous. The CDR3 totals 14 residues. The V end was cut by 6 bases, the J end by 4 bases, with 15 bases between. The CDR3 DNA reads as TGTGCCAGCAGCCCGAGGGCTTGGGGCACTGAAGCTTTCTTT. As protein: CASSPRAWGTEAFF.

The chain has TRBV2 and TRBJ1-3; 7 nucleotides agree with TRBD1. The V and J ends lost 6 bases and 2 bases, in that order; junction bases with no gene match: 4. The V gene's germline CDR1 is SNHLY and CDR2 FYNNEI. The CDR3 loop spans 14 amino acids. The CDR3 nucleotides read TGTGCCAGCAGGCGGACAGGAACTGGAAACACCATATATTTT. This encodes CASRRTGTGNTIYF.

This clonotype has more than one count but fewer than ten. The CDR3, as DNA: TGTGCCAGCAGTTTACTGGGACCGCAAAACATTCAGTACTTC. This gives the protein CASSLLGPQNIQYF. This rearrangement joins TRBV12-3 or TRBV12-4 to TRBJ2-4; tentatively, D is TRBD1 or TRBD2 (5 bases each). The CDR3 runs to 14 residues. The germline V and J ends were trimmed by 2 bases and 5 bases, with 10 bases remaining between them.

The genes are TRBV7-9 and TRBJ2-5; D is perhaps TRBD2 (6 bases). Trimming pared 1 base from V and 0 bases from J, leaving 12 bases between. The CDR3 loop spans 16 amino acids. Germline CDR1 is SEHNR and CDR2 is FQNEAQ (reference sequence). DNA of the CDR3: TGTGCCAGCAGCTTAGTTTCAGCGGGCTACCAAGAGACCCAGTACTTC. Amino acids: CASSLVSAGYQETQYF.

The J gene is TRBJ2-7, the V gene TRBV20-1, with 7 bases that match TRBD2. The last part of the DNA fits TRBJ2-5 better; the J call may be wrong. This CDR3 is built from 14 residues. The germline V gene encodes CDR1 DFQATT and CDR2 SNEGSKA (reference sequence). The CDR3 sequence is CSARSYTSAETQYF. CDR3 nucleotides: TGCAGTGCTAGATCGTACACTAGCGCGGAGACCCAGTACTTC.

The J gene is TRBJ2-3, the V gene TRBV29-1; a possible D gene is TRBD2 (6 bases). V lost 4 bases and J lost 6, with 17 bases in between. This CDR3 is 14 amino acids long. Germline CDR1 and CDR2: SQVTM and ANQGSEA. The CDR3 here is CSVAISGVDDTQYF. As DNA, the CDR3 is TGCAGCGTTGCGATTTCGGGGGTGGATGATACGCAGTATTTT.

The gene calls are TRBV2 and TRBJ2-1; D not certain. Trimming removed 8 bases at V and 0 bases at J, with 14 bases between. This CDR3 is built from 15 residues. Per germline, CDR1 SNHLY and CDR2 FYNNEI. CDR3 amino acids: CASAKDRSSYNEQFF. The CDR3 bases are TGTGCCAGCGCCAAAGACCGGAGCTCCTACAATGAGCAGTTCTTC.

The chain is built from TRBV6-1 and TRBJ2-7; no firm D call. Matching the DNA end better, TRBJ2-5 makes the J call doubtful. Germline lookup yields CDR1 MNHNS and CDR2 SASEGT. This CDR3 spans 10 amino acids. CDR3 nucleotide sequence: TGTGCCACCCTGTGGGAGACCCAGTACTTC. The encoded protein is CATLWETQYF.

The chain employs TRBV2 and TRBJ2-4; possible D gene TRBD2, 5 bases. CDR3 length equals 16 residues. The V gene lost 2 bases and the J gene lost 0 bases, with 11 bases spanning the gap. CDR1 SNHLY and CDR2 FYNNEI come from the germline V gene. For the CDR3, the DNA is TGTGCCAGCAGTGAAACGGAGGCTCTAGCCAAAAACATTCAGTACTTC. Translating it yields CASSETEALAKNIQYF.

The genes are TRBV12-3 or TRBV12-4 and TRBJ1-2, with D unclear. Trimming cost V 3 bases and J 4 bases, with 15 bases left between them. The CDR3 loop spans 15 amino acids. The CDR3 loop reads CASSLAAGNGYGYTF. For the CDR3, the DNA is TGTGCCAGCAGTTTGGCGGCGGGGAACGGCTATGGCTACACCTTC.

In this sample, this clonotype turned up a few times. The chain recombines TRBV7-8 with TRBJ2-2; D remains ambiguous. Trimming pared 1 base from V and 4 bases from J, leaving 7 bases between. In germline, CDR1 is SGHVS, CDR2 FQNEAQ. This CDR3 has 14 residues. The CDR3 spells CASSLGASTGELFF. The CDR3 nucleotides are TGTGCCAGCAGCTTAGGGGCAAGCACCGGGGAGCTGTTTTTT.

This chain links TRBV7-2 with TRBJ2-7; 12 bases agree with TRBD1. The length of the CDR3 is 16 residues. Germline trimming cut 0 bases from V and 5 bases from J; bases unmatched to any gene: 5. Germline CDR1 SGHTA, CDR2 FQGNSA. The CDR3 here is CASSLAGTGGVDEQYF. The DNA for the CDR3 is TGTGCCAGCAGCTTAGCGGGGACAGGGGGCGTCGACGAGCAGTACTTC.

The chain combines TRBV3-1 with TRBJ2-1; D unresolved. The length of the CDR3 is 12 residues. V gave up 1 base and J gave up 10 bases, with 8 bases separating them. CDR1 and CDR2 from the germline V gene are LGHDT and YNNKEL (reference sequence). The CDR3 here is CASSQVRREQFF. CDR3 DNA sequence: TGTGCCAGCAGCCAAGTCCGACGCGAGCAGTTCTTC.